A single sample is the source of the 24 T cell receptor beta chains below, sequenced in a study of CD8 T cells in ankylosing spondylitis. MiXCR, run by TCRdb on the 5' RACE reads, gives a single entry per CDR3 protein. This table holds 180,000 or so distinct CDR3 sequences, under 14% found once. Material for sequencing was blood, either unsorted or a sorted T cell fraction (not recorded which). The receptors originated from a male donor with ankylosing spondylitis or in good health (not recorded which).

This chain uses TRBV20-1 with TRBJ1-6; D remains unclear. Trimming removed 3 bases from V and 12 bases from J, with 21 bases in between. CDR1 and CDR2 (germline): DFQATT, SNEGSKA (reference sequence). This CDR3 spans 15 amino acids. CDR3 nucleotide sequence: TGCAGTGCTAGGGGTAGGGAAGGGTCCGGGTTACCCCTCCACTTT. It is translated as CSARGREGSGLPLHF.

This clonotype was detected ten times or more. V is TRBV29-1 and J is TRBJ2-7; D possibly uses TRBD1 or TRBD2 (5 bases each). V was clipped by 4 bases and J by 7 bases, with 20 bases between them. Germline-derived CDR1 and CDR2 are SQVTM and ANQGSEA. The CDR3 contains 14 residues. CDR3 DNA sequence: TGCAGCGTTGGGCCCCCGGGGTCCTCAGGGGAGCAGTACTTC. It yields the protein CSVGPPGSSGEQYF.

This clonotype turned up a few times. This chain uses TRBV7-2 with TRBJ1-1; tentatively, D is TRBD1 (5 bases). The CDR3 is 15 residues long. The V gene's germline CDR1 is SGHTA and CDR2 FQGNSA. The V and J ends lost 4 bases and 1 base respectively, with 13 bases between them. CDR3 DNA: TGTGCCAGCAGCTCCCGCGTGCAGGGGAACACTGAAGCTTTCTTT. Protein sequence: CASSSRVQGNTEAFF. The variable domain in full, with the rest retrieved from reference TRBV7-2 and TRBJ1-1, is GAGVSQSPSNKVTEKGKDVELRCDPISGHTALYWYRQSLGQGLEFLIYFQGNSAPDKSGLPSDRFSAERTGGSVSTLTIQRTQQEDSAVYLCASSSRVQGNTEAFFGQGTRLTVV.

The J gene is TRBJ2-1, the V gene TRBV12-3 or TRBV12-4; 10 nucleotides match TRBD1. V was clipped by 4 bases and J by 2 bases; unmatched bases: 8. This CDR3 contains 17 residues. CDR3 protein: CASSYTGTGAPYNEQFF. The CDR3 DNA reads as TGTGCCAGCAGTTACACCGGGACAGGGGCCCCCTACAATGAGCAGTTCTTC.

This clonotype has a count of ten or more. The rearrangement joins TRBV6-5 to TRBJ2-7, with 10 bases that match TRBD1. V dropped 1 base and J dropped 1; count of bases not matched to a gene: 1. Per the germline V gene, CDR1 is MNHEY and CDR2 is SVGAGI. This CDR3 is built from 15 residues. The CDR3 DNA sequence: TGTGCCAGCAGTTACTGGGACAGGGGTTCCTACGAGCAGTACTTC. Its translation: CASSYWDRGSYEQYF.

This clonotype was seen only a few times. The chain couples TRBV29-1 to TRBJ2-3; 12 bases line up with TRBD2. The CDR3 is 15 amino acids. CDR1 is SQVTM and CDR2 is ANQGSEA in the germline V gene. V shed 8 bases and J 5 bases; nucleotides not matched to a gene: 11. Written as DNA, the CDR3 is TGCAGCTCGGGACTAGCGGGCTTCGCGGGAGATACGCAGTATTTT. Translation gives CSSGLAGFAGDTQYF.

This clonotype was seen ten or more times. The chain links TRBV28 to TRBJ1-1; a weak D match, TRBD1 (6 bases). The ends were cut back, 5 bases at V and 6 bases at J, with 13 bases in the middle. CDR3 length: 13 amino acids. Germline CDR1 is MDHEN and CDR2 is SYDVKM. CDR3 nucleotides: TGTGCCAGCAGTGGTCAGGGGAGGGCTGAAGCTTTCTTT. Protein: CASSGQGRAEAFF. Complete variable domain (other parts from reference TRBV28 and TRBJ1-1): DVKVTQSSRYLVKRTGEKVFLECVQDMDHENMFWYRQDPGLGLRLIYFSYDVKMKEKGDIPEGYSVSREKKERFSLILESASTNQTSMYLCASSGQGRAEAFFGQGTRLTVV.

This clonotype was detected a few times. V gene TRBV5-1 combines with J gene TRBJ1-2, with D perhaps TRBD1 (6 bases). Looked up from germline, CDR1 is SGHRS and CDR2 is YFSETQ. The CDR3 loop spans 15 amino acids. Trimming pared 3 bases from V and 1 base from J, leaving 13 bases between. The DNA of the CDR3 is TGCGCCAGCAGCTCGGACAGCGGGTTTAACTATGGCTACACCTTC. This translates into CASSSDSGFNYGYTF.

This clonotype was recorded at least ten times. The chain has TRBV4-3 and TRBJ2-3, with TRBD2 identical over 8 bases. The CDR3 runs 17 residues. J lost 0 bases, V lost 0 bases, and 5 bases had no gene match. In germline, CDR1 is LGHNA, CDR2 YSLEER. Here the CDR3 DNA reads TGCGCCAGCAGCCAAGAACTAGCGGCAACTAGCACAGATACGCAGTATTTT. This codes for CASSQELAATSTDTQYF.

The sample holds many counts of this clonotype. The chain carries TRBV28 and TRBJ2-5; 12 bases line up with TRBD1. Germline CDR1 and CDR2: MDHEN and SYDVKM. The CDR3 contains 15 residues. After removal of 6 bases from V and 5 bases from J, the junction contained 7 bases not matched to a gene. The CDR3 DNA is TGTGCCAGCAGATCGGGACAGGGGGCTCGTGAGACCCAGTACTTC. It encodes CASRSGQGARETQYF. Variable domain in full (rest from reference TRBV28 and TRBJ2-5): DVKVTQSSRYLVKRTGEKVFLECVQDMDHENMFWYRQDPGLGLRLIYFSYDVKMKEKGDIPEGYSVSREKKERFSLILESASTNQTSMYLCASRSGQGARETQYFGPGTRLLVL.

This clonotype appeared many times. This sequence joins TRBV11-3 and TRBJ1-1; no reliable D call. Trimming took off 2 bases at V and 1 base at J, with 8 bases between the two ends. CDR3 length: 14 amino acids. CDR1 is SGHNT and CDR2 is YENEEA in the germline V gene. The CDR3 DNA sequence: TGTGCCAGCAGCTTATCGGGGAAGAACACTGAAGCTTTCTTT. Protein product: CASSLSGKNTEAFF.

This clonotype was seen a few times. The chain has TRBV10-3 and TRBJ2-1; TRBD2 matches 14 bases. The CDR3 has 18 residues. The V gene end was trimmed by 7 bases and the J gene end by 0 bases; junction bases not matched to a gene: 8. Germline lookup yields CDR1 ENHRY and CDR2 SYGVKD. The CDR3 DNA sequence: TGTGCCATCACCCGACTAGCGGGAGGGACCAGCTCCTACAATGAGCAGTTCTTC. Protein sequence: CAITRLAGGTSSYNEQFF.

The rearrangement uses TRBV29-1 and TRBJ2-1; 13 bases fit TRBD2. The CDR3 runs to 13 residues. Germline V gene sequence: CDR1 SQVTM, CDR2 ANQGSEA. V trimming: 6 bases; J trimming: 4 bases; junction bases outside the gene matches: 0. CDR3 loop: CSVLAGGYNEQFF. CDR3 bases: TGCAGCGTACTAGCGGGGGGGTACAATGAGCAGTTCTTC.

This clonotype appeared many times. One end of the junction fails to match germline, which may point to a read error. The chain has TRBV5-5 and TRBJ1-4; D unclear. Germline loops: CDR1 SGHKS, CDR2 YYEKEE (reference sequence). The CDR3 is 14 amino acids. The CDR3 DNA reads TGTGCCAGCAGCCCGGACGGGGTAAACTCGATCGAGGATTTT. It specifies CASSPDGVNSIEDF.

With respect to this clonotype: A much larger clone sits a single nucleotide away, making a read error possible. The V and J genes are TRBV19 and TRBJ1-4; weak D call: TRBD1 (5 bases). With 8 bases removed from V and 5 bases from J, the gap between germline ends came to 15 bases. Germline CDR1 and CDR2: LNHDA and SQIVND (reference sequence). The length of the CDR3 is 14 residues. The CDR3 DNA follows: TGTGCCAGTTCCGCCCGGGGCTCCAATGAAAAACTGTTTTTT. Translated: CASSARGSNEKLFF.

The sample holds many counts of this clonotype. This chain joins TRBV3-1 and TRBJ1-1; possible D gene TRBD1, 5 bases. The V end lost 1 base, the J end lost 3 bases, and 9 bases lay between the germline ends. Germline V gene lookup returns CDR1 LGHDT and CDR2 YNNKEL (reference sequence). The CDR3 has 14 residues. The CDR3 spells CASSQGGAHTEAFF. The CDR3 DNA is TGTGCCAGCAGCCAAGGAGGGGCGCACACTGAAGCTTTCTTT.

This clonotype was seen a handful of times. The chain is built from TRBV20-1 and TRBJ2-5, with a tentative D call TRBD2 (6 bases). The V gene lost 5 bases and the J gene lost 5 bases, with 18 bases spanning the gap. Germline V gene sequence: CDR1 DFQATT, CDR2 SNEGSKA (reference sequence). This CDR3 spans 14 amino acids. DNA of the CDR3: TGCAGTGCTCGCGCGGTGGCGGGGATTGAGACCCAGTACTTC. Protein product: CSARAVAGIETQYF.

The CDR3 DNA reads as TGCAGTGCCACCGGACTGCGGACCTACGAGCAGTACTTC. Its translation is CSATGLRTYEQYF. This chain connects TRBV20-1 to TRBJ2-7, with TRBD2 as a possible D gene (5 bases). Trimming cost V 6 bases and J 2 bases, with 14 bases left between them. The germline V gene encodes CDR1 DFQATT and CDR2 SNEGSKA (reference sequence). The CDR3 runs to 13 residues.

About this clonotype itself: A single base separates this from a much larger clone, so it may be a read error. This chain links TRBV27 with TRBJ2-3, with 8 bases matching TRBD2. Germline V gene data show CDR1 as MNHEY and CDR2 as SMNVEV (reference sequence). This CDR3 is 14 amino acids long. The CDR3 DNA follows: TGTACCAGCAGTTTAACTAGCGGCGGGGGTACGCAGTATTTT. Protein: CTSSLTSGGGTQYF.

This clonotype showed up many times. The chain joins TRBV5-1 to TRBJ2-2; D is undetermined. The CDR3 is made up of 13 amino acids. Germline lookup yields CDR1 SGHRS and CDR2 YFSETQ. Trimming removed 3 bases at V and 6 bases at J, with 9 bases between. The CDR3 spells CASSSVRSGELFF. CDR3 in DNA: TGCGCCAGCAGCTCGGTTAGGTCCGGGGAGCTGTTTTTT.

This clonotype was counted many times. This rearrangement joins TRBV6-5 to TRBJ1-2; no reliable D call. V lost 6 bases and J lost 5, with 7 bases in between. This CDR3 contains 11 residues. Germline V gene lookup returns CDR1 MNHEY and CDR2 SVGAGI. CDR3 residues: CASRFSYGYTF. CDR3 nucleotides: TGTGCCAGCAGGTTCAGTTATGGCTACACCTTC.

The chain joins TRBV13 to TRBJ1-2; D may be TRBD1 (6 bases). The germline V gene encodes CDR1 PRHDT and CDR2 FYEKMQ (reference sequence). The CDR3 is made up of 15 amino acids. V was trimmed by 1 base and J by 2 bases, leaving 11 bases between them. The CDR3 bases are TGTGCCAGCAGCTTAGATGGGGGGGCGAACTATGGCTACACCTTC. This gives the protein CASSLDGGANYGYTF.

Ten or more counts support this clonotype. The chain couples TRBV6-5 to TRBJ2-1; maybe TRBD2 (5 bases). The CDR3 covers 11 residues. The V end was cut by 5 bases, the J end by 7 bases, with 6 bases between. Germline lookup yields CDR1 MNHEY and CDR2 SVGAGI. The CDR3 sequence: CASSRGNEQFF. DNA for the CDR3: TGTGCCAGCAGTAGAGGGAATGAGCAGTTCTTC.

This clonotype was recorded many times. The chain is built from TRBV6-1 and TRBJ2-3; perhaps TRBD2 as D (6 bases). The length of the CDR3 is 15 residues. V was cut by 6 bases and J by 0 bases, with 13 bases left in between. Germline V gene sequence: CDR1 MNHNS, CDR2 SASEGT. The CDR3 sequence: CASSRLVGSTDTQYF. CDR3 DNA: TGTGCCAGCAGCAGACTAGTGGGAAGCACAGATACGCAGTATTTT.